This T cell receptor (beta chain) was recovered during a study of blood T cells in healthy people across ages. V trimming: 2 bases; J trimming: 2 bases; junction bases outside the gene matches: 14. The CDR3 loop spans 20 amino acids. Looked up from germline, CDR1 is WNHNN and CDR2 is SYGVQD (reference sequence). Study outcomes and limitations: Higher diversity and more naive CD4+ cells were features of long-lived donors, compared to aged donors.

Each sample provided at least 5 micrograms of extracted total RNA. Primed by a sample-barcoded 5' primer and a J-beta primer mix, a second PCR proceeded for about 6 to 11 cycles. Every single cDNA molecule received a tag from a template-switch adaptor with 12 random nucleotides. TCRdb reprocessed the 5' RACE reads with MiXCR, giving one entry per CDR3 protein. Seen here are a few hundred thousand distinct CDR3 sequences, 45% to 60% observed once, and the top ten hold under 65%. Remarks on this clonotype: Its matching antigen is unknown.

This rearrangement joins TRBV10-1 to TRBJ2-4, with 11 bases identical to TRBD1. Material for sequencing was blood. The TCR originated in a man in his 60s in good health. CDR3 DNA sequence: TGCGCCAGCAGTGAGCGATCCGGACAAGGACAGGGGGCTACCAAAAACATTCAGTACTTC. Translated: CASSERSGQGQGATKNIQYF.